Presented here are 4 T cell receptor beta chains from one specimen sequenced in a study of CD8+ T cells in alopecia areata listed by TCRdb under 2018. The library was generated by the immunoSEQ multiplex PCR assay. To provide template for TCR sequencing, every sample had RNA extracted and reverse transcribed into cDNA. In its TCRdb copy, this immuneACCESS table keeps in-frame sequences only and misses some clones. Where compared with another copy, unresolved V genes explain less than half of these, and the others have no known cause. The sample includes about 140,000 clones, with about 88% observed a single time. The ten largest make up 13% of the sample. Taken with the paper, the label for time point translates to: 4 weeks on oral tofacitinib. This sample's treatment or condition label indicates: oral pan-JAK inhibitor, 5-10 mg twice daily. The starting material was CD8+ T cells sorted from blood, obtained at week 4, from a patient treated with tofacitinib. The receptors shown here come from a human donor with alopecia areata.

This rearrangement joins TRBV5-1 to TRBJ2-7, with D perhaps assigned TRBD1 or TRBD2 (5 bases each). The length of the CDR3 is 15 residues. Germline CDR1 is SGHRS and CDR2 is YFSETQ. V dropped 0 bases and J dropped 3 bases, with 13 bases sitting between them. CDR3 in amino acids: CASSLAGRANYEQYF. Written as DNA, the CDR3 is TGCGCCAGCAGCTTGGCGGGACGGGCAAACTACGAGCAGTACTTC.

This clone has only one observation. The J gene is TRBJ2-7, the V gene TRBV7-9; 11 nucleotides line up with TRBD2. Trimming at V came to 8 bases and at J to 4 bases, leaving 4 bases not matched to a gene. This CDR3 is built from 13 residues. Germline V gene lookup returns CDR1 SEHNR and CDR2 FQNEAQ (reference sequence). CDR3 sequence: CASDGTSGYEQYF. The CDR3 nucleotides read TGTGCCAGCGATGGGACTAGCGGTTACGAGCAGTACTTC.

The chain recombines TRBV4-1 with TRBJ1-3; a possible D gene is TRBD1 (6 bases). The germline gives CDR1 MGHRA, CDR2 YSYEKL. V was pared by 3 bases and J by 5 bases, with 23 bases between. The CDR3 sequence is 18 residues long. DNA for the CDR3: TGCGCCAGCAGCCATCCGACCATCTCGTCTGGGACAAGAAACACCATATATTTT. It codes for CASSHPTISSGTRNTIYF.

The J gene is TRBJ2-7, the V gene TRBV5-1, with TRBD1 identical over 8 bases. J was trimmed by 6 bases and V by 0 bases; bases with no gene match: 11. Germline V CDR1 and CDR2: SGHRS, YFSETQ. The CDR3 length is 16 residues. CDR3 nucleotides: TGCGCCAGCAGCTTGGAGGTAGTCGGGACAGGTGCCGAGCAGTACTTC. This translates into CASSLEVVGTGAEQYF.